The sequence of this T cell receptor beta chain was determined in a study of blood T cell repertoires in COVID-19. Study-wide context: Material from acute and convalescent COVID-19 was sourced from the United States, Italy and Spain. Sources were T cells, B-cell-depleted T cells, or PBMCs; the material itself was cDNA or gDNA.

The authors' processing: Amplification of reference gene primers provided the estimated nucleated cell counts. Profiled with immunoSEQ multiplex PCR; TCRdb holds only in-frame clones, not every one. The V and J calls and clone size were taken over from that table, and D and trimming were inferred from the DNA. The sample lists roughly 250,000 clones; roughly 80% were seen once. The germline V gene has CDR1 MDHEN and CDR2 SYDVKM. J was trimmed by 5 bases and V by 6 bases; bases with no gene match: 5. CDR3 length: 13 residues. This clonotype originated in a man over 45 with active or convalescent COVID-19. The gene calls are TRBV28 and TRBJ1-2, with 8 bases aligning to TRBD1. The sample taken for sequencing was peripheral blood. In DNA, the CDR3 is TGTGCCAGCAGCGACGGGACAGGATATGGCTACACCTTC. Residues: CASSDGTGYGYTF.